This is a list of T cell receptor beta chains from one sample in a study of T-cell memory formation after mild COVID-19. MiXCR, applied by TCRdb to the 5' RACE reads, yields one record per CDR3 protein. The sample lists fewer than 250,000 distinct CDR3 sequences, 8% to 11% occurring once. The sequenced sample consisted of PBMCs or a T cell subset sorted from them (not recorded which). These receptor sequences come from a man aged 18 to 35 who had mild COVID-19 (a few samples of this study predate the infection). Cell type and time point are not known. CDR3s include the opening cysteine and the closing phenylalanine or tryptophan. Fields, in order: CDR3 DNA, CDR3 protein, V gene, clone size, D gene, J gene. D genes are given only for firm matches. Rows give clone size only sometimes, using once, few, many, or a class for an expanded clone.

cdr3_nt: TGTGCCAGCAGCTACGCGGCAGGGCTCGGATCTGGGGAGCTGTTTTTT
cdr3_aa: CASSYAAGLGSGELFF
v_call: TRBV6-5
clone_size: few
d_call: NA
j_call: TRBJ2-2

cdr3_nt: TGCGCCAGCAGCTTGGGACAGCAGGACGGGGAGCTGTTTTTT
cdr3_aa: CASSLGQQDGELFF
v_call: TRBV5-1
clone_size: NA
d_call: NA
j_call: TRBJ2-2

cdr3_nt: TGTGCCAGCAGCCCCCGGACACGGACAGAGACCCAGTACTTC
cdr3_aa: CASSPRTRTETQYF
v_call: TRBV9
clone_size: many
d_call: NA
j_call: TRBJ2-5

cdr3_nt: TGTGCCAGCAGCTTGAGACGGGGGAATGAAAAACTGTTTTTT
cdr3_aa: CASSLRRGNEKLFF
v_call: TRBV5-6
clone_size: NA
d_call: NA
j_call: TRBJ1-4

cdr3_nt: TGTGCCAGCCTAGGTCGGACTCCCGGCCTGTATTTT
cdr3_aa: CASLGRTPGLYF
v_call: TRBV6-2/TRBV6-3
clone_size: few
d_call: NA
j_call: TRBJ2-3

cdr3_nt: TGTGCCAGCACCGACTTAGCGGGTCGACGTGGCACCGGGGAGCTGTTTTTT
cdr3_aa: CASTDLAGRRGTGELFF
v_call: TRBV6-5
clone_size: NA
d_call: TRBD2
j_call: TRBJ2-2

cdr3_nt: TGCGCCAGCAGCCAAGCAAGGGGGGCCACAGATACGCAGTATTTT
cdr3_aa: CASSQARGATDTQYF
v_call: TRBV4-3
clone_size: many
d_call: NA
j_call: TRBJ2-3

cdr3_nt: TGTGCCAGCAGTGGGACGGCGAACACTGAAGCTTTCTTT
cdr3_aa: CASSGTANTEAFF
v_call: TRBV6-5
clone_size: NA
d_call: NA
j_call: TRBJ1-1

cdr3_nt: TGTGCCAGCAGCTTAGTGGGGCAGGTTAATTCACCCCTCCACTTT
cdr3_aa: CASSLVGQVNSPLHF
v_call: TRBV7-2
clone_size: NA
d_call: NA
j_call: TRBJ1-6

cdr3_nt: TGCGCCAGCAGCTTGTTCCTGACCGGGACAGGGGCCGATACGCAGTATTTT
cdr3_aa: CASSLFLTGTGADTQYF
v_call: TRBV5-1
clone_size: few
d_call: TRBD1
j_call: TRBJ2-3

cdr3_nt: TGTGCCAGCAGCTTGGGGGGGCCGCCAGATACGCAGTATTTT
cdr3_aa: CASSLGGPPDTQYF
v_call: TRBV7-2
clone_size: few
d_call: NA
j_call: TRBJ2-3

cdr3_nt: TGTGCTAGCAGCTTAGCTGGCATATTGGAGACCCAGTACTTC
cdr3_aa: CASSLAGILETQYF
v_call: TRBV7-7
clone_size: NA
d_call: NA
j_call: TRBJ2-5

cdr3_nt: TGTGCCAGCAGCCAAGATTCGGGTCAGGACACTGAAGCTTTCTTT
cdr3_aa: CASSQDSGQDTEAFF
v_call: TRBV4-2
clone_size: few
d_call: NA
j_call: TRBJ1-1

cdr3_nt: TGTGCCAGCAGCCCCCGGCTAGCGGGGTACCAAGAGACCCAGTACTTC
cdr3_aa: CASSPRLAGYQETQYF
v_call: TRBV4-2
clone_size: few
d_call: TRBD2
j_call: TRBJ2-5

cdr3_nt: TGTGCCAGCAGCCCGGCTGGGGGGGGAAACACCGGGGAGCTGTTTTTT
cdr3_aa: CASSPAGGGNTGELFF
v_call: TRBV12-3/TRBV12-4
clone_size: few
d_call: TRBD2
j_call: TRBJ2-2

cdr3_nt: TGCAGCGTTCCCCGCCGGGGCGGGGCCGGCTACACCTTC
cdr3_aa: CSVPRRGGAGYTF
v_call: TRBV29-1
clone_size: NA
d_call: NA
j_call: TRBJ1-2